Shown below are 5 T cell receptor beta chains from a single sample sequenced in a study of blood T cell repertoires in COVID-19. Clones were read by immunoSEQ multiplex PCR, and TCRdb kept only the in-frame ones, dropping some. The sample carries some 48,000 clones, approximately 89% recorded once. Sequencing was done on a sample of peripheral blood. The receptor set was obtained from a woman over 75 with acute or convalescent COVID-19.

The V call is TRBV3-1 (or the pseudogene TRBV3-2), the J call TRBJ1-5, with TRBD1 matching 8 bases. Germline lookup yields CDR1 LGHDT and CDR2 YNNKEL (reference sequence). The CDR3 contains 13 residues. V was pared by 4 bases and J by 11 bases, with 7 bases of the junction left unmatched. In DNA, the CDR3 is TGTGCCAGCAGCCTAGAAGGGACAGGAGCCCAGCATTTT. Protein product: CASSLEGTGAQHF.

This chain uses TRBV28 with TRBJ2-7; 12 bases fit TRBD1. Germline CDR1 is MDHEN and CDR2 is SYDVKM. The CDR3 is made up of 17 amino acids. Losses at the gene ends were 5 bases for V and 4 bases for J; bases not matched to a gene: 12. The CDR3 reads CASSPAPGTGGRYEQYV. The DNA of the CDR3 is TGTGCCAGCAGTCCCGCCCCCGGGACAGGGGGCAGATACGAGCAGTACGTC.

The chain couples TRBV6-6 to TRBJ1-5; 9 bases are a match to TRBD1. CDR1 MNHNY and CDR2 SVGAGI come from the germline V gene (reference sequence). After removal of 8 bases from V and 5 bases from J, the junction contained 7 bases not matched to a gene. The CDR3 extends over 14 amino acids. This chain's CDR3 is CASRRTGVDQPQHF. CDR3 nucleotide sequence: TGTGCCAGCCGTAGGACAGGGGTCGATCAGCCCCAGCATTTT.

This chain joins TRBV19 and TRBJ1-2; TRBD1 aligns across 10 bases. With V trimmed by 10 bases and J by 6 bases, 8 bases remained unmatched. Germline V gene lookup returns CDR1 LNHDA and CDR2 SQIVND (reference sequence). This CDR3 is 13 amino acids long. In DNA form, the CDR3 reads TGTGCCACCCGGGACAGGGGATTAGATGGCTACACCTTC. Translated: CATRDRGLDGYTF.

This chain connects TRBV5-1 to TRBJ1-3; the match to TRBD1 covers 9 bases. This CDR3 spans 18 amino acids. Germline CDR1 reads SGHRS; CDR2 reads YFSETQ. J lost 1 base, V lost 5 bases, and 13 bases had no gene match. Here the CDR3 DNA reads TGCGCCAGCAGGAGGGGGTCGACAGGGGGAAGTTCTGGAAACACCATATATTTT. This translates into CASRRGSTGGSSGNTIYF.